This T cell receptor beta chain was captured by sequencing in a study of blood T cell repertoires in COVID-19. About the study: PBMCs, B-cell-depleted T cells, or T cells were the source of the cDNA or gDNA that made up the material.

Per germline, CDR1 KGHDR and CDR2 SFDVKD. The CDR3 consists of 16 residues. The V end lost 1 base, the J end lost 0 bases, and 9 bases lay between the germline ends. This clone was counted between two and nine times. TCRdb's copy holds only in-frame clones and misses some; the assay was immunoSEQ multiplex PCR. Seen here are some 38,000 clones, approximately 80% observed once, and the top ten hold roughly an eighth. Sequenced material: peripheral blood. The chain carries TRBV24-1 and TRBJ2-1, with D perhaps TRBD2 (5 bases). The receptor's source is a woman aged 70-85 years with acute or convalescent COVID-19. The CDR3 region has the DNA TGTGCCACCAGTGATTTCCCGGGAAGCTCCTACAATGAGCAGTTCTTC. This encodes CATSDFPGSSYNEQFF.